The 30 T cell receptor beta chains below come from one sample, sequenced in a study of cytomegalovirus exposure and HLA in healthy donors. Profiling relied on immunoSEQ multiplex PCR, and the TCRdb table lists in-frame clones only, not all of them. The sample contains about 180,000 clones, around nine tenths of which appear only once. Sequencing input: PBMCs. The origin of the receptors is a woman aged 30 to 39 in good health and CMV-seronegative.

The J gene is TRBJ2-6, the V gene TRBV5-1; 7 bases align to TRBD1. This CDR3 spans 18 amino acids. The trim removed 1 base at V and 0 bases at J, leaving 7 bases unmatched. CDR1 is SGHRS and CDR2 is YFSETQ in the germline V gene. The CDR3 is CASSLWDRHYSGANVLTF. In nucleotides, the CDR3 is TGCGCCAGCAGCTTGTGGGACAGACACTACTCTGGGGCCAACGTCCTGACTTTC. Full variable domain (missing parts from reference TRBV5-1 and TRBJ2-6): KAGVTQTPRYLIKTRGQQVTLSCSPISGHRSVSWYQQTPGQGLQFLFEYFSETQRNKGNFPGRFSGRQFSNSRSEMNVSTLELGDSALYLCASSLWDRHYSGANVLTFGAGSRLTVL.

V is TRBV5-1 and J is TRBJ1-2; D may be TRBD1 (5 bases). The CDR3 is 14 residues long. Trimming removed 3 bases at V and 4 bases at J, with 13 bases between. CDR1 is SGHRS and CDR2 is YFSETQ in the germline V gene. The CDR3 DNA follows: TGCGCCAGCAGCTCAGGGCCCGAGCCCTATGGCTACACCTTC. Translation: CASSSGPEPYGYTF.

CDR3 sequence reads: CASTQGIANEQFF. The CDR3 DNA reads as TGTGCCAGTACACAGGGGATAGCCAATGAGCAGTTCTTC. The chain carries TRBV19 and TRBJ2-1; TRBD1 matches at 7 bases. Germline V gives CDR1 LNHDA, CDR2 SQIVND (reference sequence). With V trimmed by 7 bases and J by 6 bases, 6 bases remained unmatched. The CDR3 totals 13 residues.

This sequence joins TRBV4-3 and TRBJ2-7; 9 bases map to TRBD2. The CDR3 runs to 18 residues. Germline-derived CDR1 and CDR2 are LGHNA and YSLEER. The J segment lost 1 base and the V segment lost 1 base, leaving 11 bases of the junction unmatched. CDR3 residues: CASSQVPSSLAGSYEQYF. The DNA of the CDR3 is TGCGCCAGCAGCCAAGTCCCCTCATCGCTAGCGGGATCCTACGAGCAGTACTTC.

The gene calls are TRBV5-6 and TRBJ2-7; perhaps TRBD2 as D (6 bases). Trimming left V 1 base short and J 2 bases short, with 13 bases between. Germline V gene lookup returns CDR1 SGHDT and CDR2 YYEEEE. The CDR3 has 15 amino acids. The CDR3 loop reads CASSLRGLLPYEQYF. The CDR3 coding sequence is TGTGCCAGCAGCTTGAGGGGACTGCTACCCTACGAGCAGTACTTC.

The V gene is TRBV29-1, the J gene TRBJ1-4, with D possibly being TRBD1 (6 bases). The CDR3 is 13 residues long. Germline V lookup: CDR1 SQVTM, CDR2 ANQGSEA. Trimming left V 6 bases short and J 7 bases short, with 15 bases between. This chain's CDR3 is CSVKGGVGEKLFF. The CDR3 region has the DNA TGCAGCGTCAAGGGGGGGGTCGGTGAAAAACTGTTTTTT.

V usage is TRBV6-6 and J usage is TRBJ2-7, with D possibly matching TRBD2 (7 bases). Germline V CDR1 and CDR2: MNHNY, SVGAGI (reference sequence). V lost 5 bases, J lost 4 bases, and 18 bases lay in between. This CDR3 region has 15 residues. As DNA, the CDR3 is TGTGCCAGCAGTACCTATGGGGGGGGGCCTTACGAGCAGTACTTC. Amino acids: CASSTYGGGPYEQYF.

V and J are TRBV4-3 and TRBJ2-2; D possibly corresponds to TRBD1 (6 bases). Germline CDR1 LGHNA, CDR2 YSLEER. CDR3 length: 19 residues. V lost 0 bases, J lost 3 bases, and 20 bases lay in between. Written as DNA, the CDR3 is TGCGCCAGCAGCCAAGATCTGGTCCAGGGGCGAATGTACACCGGGGAGCTGTTTTTT. Amino acids: CASSQDLVQGRMYTGELFF.

The V gene is TRBV27, the J gene TRBJ2-2; TRBD2 agrees at 11 bases. There are 16 residues in the CDR3. V lost 4 bases and J lost 5; bases outside the gene matches: 6. Germline values: CDR1 MNHEY, CDR2 SMNVEV (reference sequence). The CDR3 DNA follows: TGTGCCAGCAGTTCACTACTAGCGGGGGTGACCGGGGAGCTGTTTTTT. It is translated as CASSSLLAGVTGELFF.

The chain is built from TRBV15 and TRBJ1-6; TRBD1 agrees at 7 bases. The CDR3 is 17 amino acids. V lost 5 bases and J lost 0; bases outside the gene matches: 7. The germline V gene has CDR1 LNHNV and CDR2 YYDKDF (reference sequence). In nucleotides, the CDR3 is TGTGCCACCAGCGTAGACAGGGCTAGCTCCTATAATTCACCCCTCCACTTT. Translated, it gives CATSVDRASSYNSPLHF.

Here the CDR3 DNA reads TGTGCCAGCAGTTATGGGACTAGCGGGGGTAAAGAGACCCAGTACTTC. Residues: CASSYGTSGGKETQYF. This chain joins TRBV6-5 and TRBJ2-5; TRBD2 agrees at 14 bases. Per the germline V gene, CDR1 is MNHEY and CDR2 is SVGAGI. This CDR3 has 16 residues. V was clipped by 3 bases and J by 3 bases; unmatched bases: 3.

V gene TRBV15 combines with J gene TRBJ2-7; D might be TRBD1 (5 bases). This CDR3 comprises 16 residues. The V gene's germline CDR1 is LNHNV and CDR2 YYDKDF (reference sequence). The V end was cut by 0 bases, the J end by 0 bases, with 12 bases between. CDR3: CATSRETQGSSYEQYF. The CDR3 DNA is TGTGCCACCAGCAGAGAGACGCAGGGAAGCTCCTACGAGCAGTACTTC.

Here the CDR3 reads CASSGAVPHSPLHF. Here the CDR3 DNA reads TGTGCCAGCAGTGGGGCAGTCCCGCATTCACCCCTCCACTTT. The V call is TRBV6-5, the J call TRBJ1-6, with D possibly being TRBD1 (5 bases). CDR3 length: 14 amino acids. The germline gives CDR1 MNHEY, CDR2 SVGAGI. Deletions cut 5 bases from V and 8 bases from J, with 13 bases between.

V is TRBV25-1 and J is TRBJ1-2; possible D gene TRBD1, 6 bases. With 0 bases removed from V and 8 bases from J, the gap between germline ends came to 13 bases. CDR1 and CDR2 from the germline V gene are MGHDK and SYGVNS. This CDR3 contains 14 residues. CDR3 DNA: TGTGCCAGCAGTGAATACCAGGGGTTGGGAGGCTACACCTTC. It yields the protein CASSEYQGLGGYTF.

The V gene is TRBV7-9, the J gene TRBJ2-7; D may be TRBD1 (6 bases). V lost 5 bases to trimming and J lost 7 bases, with 12 bases between them. This CDR3 has 12 amino acids. Germline CDR1 SEHNR, CDR2 FQNEAQ (reference sequence). This CDR3 reads CASSQVGGEQYF. Here the CDR3 DNA reads TGTGCCAGCAGCCAAGTAGGGGGTGAGCAGTACTTC. The whole variable domain, filled in from reference TRBV7-9 and TRBJ2-7, reads DTGVSQNPRHKITKRGQNVTFRCDPISEHNRLYWYRQTLGQGPEFLTYFQNEAQLEKSRLLSDRFSAERPKGSFSTLEIQRTEQGDSAMYLCASSQVGGEQYFGPGTRLTVT.

The count of this clone is one. The J gene is TRBJ2-5, the V gene TRBV19; D remains ambiguous. CDR1 and CDR2 (germline): LNHDA, SQIVND (reference sequence). V was trimmed by 3 bases and J by 5 bases, leaving 13 bases between them. This CDR3 region has 14 residues. CDR3 residues: CASSMFASLETQYF. CDR3 sequence (DNA): TGTGCCAGTAGTATGTTCGCTAGTCTTGAGACCCAGTACTTC.

This CDR3 is CASRVLVGLEAFF. In DNA form, the CDR3 reads TGTGCCAGCAGGGTTTTGGTGGGGCTTGAAGCTTTCTTT. The chain joins TRBV2 to TRBJ1-1; the D gene is possibly TRBD1 (5 bases). V lost 6 bases to trimming and J lost 7 bases, with 15 bases between them. The germline V gene has CDR1 SNHLY and CDR2 FYNNEI. The CDR3 has 13 amino acids.

The gene calls are TRBV5-6 and TRBJ2-3; 9 bases are shared with TRBD2. The CDR3 length is 16 residues. With 1 base clipped from V and 2 bases from J, the junction kept 5 bases outside the gene matches. Germline-derived CDR1 and CDR2 are SGHDT and YYEEEE. CDR3 protein: CASSLWAGGLTDTQYF. The DNA for the CDR3 is TGTGCCAGCAGCTTGTGGGCGGGGGGGCTCACAGATACGCAGTATTTT.

V and J are TRBV13 and TRBJ1-1; 10 bases fit TRBD1. The CDR3 covers 16 residues. CDR1 and CDR2 from the germline V gene are PRHDT and FYEKMQ (reference sequence). V lost 4 bases, J lost 1 base, and 6 bases stayed unmatched. Here the CDR3 DNA reads TGTGCCAGCAGCTCCCTGGACAGGGGGAAGAACACTGAAGCTTTCTTT. Protein sequence: CASSSLDRGKNTEAFF.

This clone showed up just a few times. The chain joins TRBV6-1 to TRBJ1-2; TRBD1 matches at 8 bases. Per germline, CDR1 MNHNS and CDR2 SASEGT. V lost 1 base and J lost 2; bases outside the gene matches: 3. The CDR3 totals 15 residues. The CDR3 reads CASSEEQGANYGYTF. The CDR3 DNA reads TGTGCCAGCAGTGAAGAGCAGGGGGCGAACTATGGCTACACCTTC.

This clone is a singleton in its sample. The chain employs TRBV11-2 and TRBJ2-5; weak D call: TRBD1 (6 bases). The CDR3 covers 13 residues. V lost 4 bases and J 1 base, leaving 7 bases between the germline ends. The germline gives CDR1 SGHAT, CDR2 FQNNGV. The CDR3 reads CASSWTVQETQYF. The DNA for the CDR3 is TGTGCCAGCAGCTGGACAGTCCAAGAGACCCAGTACTTC.

The genes are TRBV9 and TRBJ1-1; 8 bases line up with TRBD1. Trimming cost V 3 bases and J 8 bases; bases outside gene matches: 15. The CDR3 totals 16 residues. The V gene's germline CDR1 is SGDLS and CDR2 YYNGEE. Here the CDR3 reads CASSARQGPGSREAFF. CDR3 nucleotide sequence: TGTGCCAGCAGCGCTAGACAGGGGCCTGGAAGTAGAGAAGCTTTCTTT.

Written as DNA, the CDR3 is TGCGCCAGCAGCTTGATAGGGGGCCTCGAGCAAGAGACCCAGTACTTC. This encodes CASSLIGGLEQETQYF. V is TRBV5-1 and J is TRBJ2-5; 7 bases are shared with TRBD1. After removal of 1 base from V and 2 bases from J, the junction contained 8 bases not matched to a gene. The CDR3 is 16 residues long. Germline V gene sequence: CDR1 SGHRS, CDR2 YFSETQ.

This clone was seen just once. This chain connects TRBV9 to TRBJ2-1, with 11 bases identical to TRBD2. The CDR3 covers 17 residues. Germline values: CDR1 SGDLS, CDR2 YYNGEE. V shed 4 bases and J 8 bases; nucleotides not matched to a gene: 14. The CDR3 spells CASSYLLVAGGHDEQFF. In DNA, the CDR3 is TGTGCCAGCAGCTATCTGCTTGTAGCGGGGGGGCATGATGAGCAGTTCTTC. Filled out from reference TRBV9 and TRBJ2-1, the complete variable domain reads DSGVTQTPKHLITATGQRVTLRCSPRSGDLSVYWYQQSLDQGLQFLIQYYNGEERAKGNILERFSAQQFPDLHSELNLSSLELGDSALYFCASSYLLVAGGHDEQFFGPGTRLTVL.

The chain uses TRBV2 and TRBJ1-2; D perhaps matches TRBD1 (5 bases). The germline CDR1 and CDR2 sequences are SNHLY and FYNNEI. V was trimmed by 2 bases and J by 0 bases, leaving 13 bases between them. The CDR3 has 16 residues. The CDR3 DNA is TGTGCCAGCAGTGAAATTAAGCCAGGGACTAACTATGGCTACACCTTC. Encoded protein: CASSEIKPGTNYGYTF.

The CDR3 is CASSPGVREAFF. The CDR3 DNA reads as TGCGCCAGCAGCCCCGGAGTCCGTGAAGCTTTCTTT. This chain connects TRBV4-1 to TRBJ1-1; D unclear. Germline CDR1 reads MGHRA; CDR2 reads YSYEKL. The CDR3 spans 12 residues. Trimming left V 4 bases short and J 7 bases short, with 10 bases between.

V gene TRBV7-8 combines with J gene TRBJ1-5, with D hard to call. CDR3 length equals 15 residues. Trimming cost V 0 bases and J 1 base, with 7 bases left between them. Germline V CDR1 and CDR2: SGHVS, FQNEAQ. DNA of the CDR3: TGTGCCAGCAGCTTAGCTCCACAGAGCAATCAGCCCCAGCATTTT. Protein sequence: CASSLAPQSNQPQHF.

V gene TRBV6-5 combines with J gene TRBJ2-7; TRBD1 aligns across 8 bases. Germline V gene data show CDR1 as MNHEY and CDR2 as SVGAGI. The CDR3 contains 14 residues. The trim removed 2 bases at V and 5 bases at J, leaving 5 bases unmatched. The CDR3 nucleotides read TGTGCCAGCAGTTACGTGGGACAGGCTAACGAGCAGTACTTC. Its translation is CASSYVGQANEQYF.

This clone showed up just a few times. V is TRBV5-5 and J is TRBJ2-7; 7 nucleotides line up with TRBD1. CDR1 and CDR2 (germline): SGHKS, YYEKEE (reference sequence). The CDR3 runs to 13 residues. Trimming took 3 bases from V and 2 from J; bases not matched to a gene: 2. The CDR3 DNA follows: TGTGCCAGCAGCTACGACAGGGCCTACGAGCAGTACTTC. Its translation: CASSYDRAYEQYF.

The J gene is TRBJ2-7, the V gene TRBV7-8; TRBD1 aligns across 11 bases. This CDR3 has 15 amino acids. After removal of 5 bases from V and 2 bases from J, the junction contained 5 bases not matched to a gene. CDR1 and CDR2 from the germline V gene are SGHVS and FQNEAQ. CDR3 nucleotides: TGTGCCAGCAGCCCAGCGGGACAGGGGGCCTACGAGCAGTACTTC. Protein product: CASSPAGQGAYEQYF.